This T cell receptor beta chain derives from a study of Graves' ophthalmopathy and Graves' hyperthyroidism. The CDR3 length is 14 residues. V lost 6 bases, J lost 1 base, and 4 bases stayed unmatched. The germline V gene has CDR1 KGHDR and CDR2 SFDVKD. Transcripts of RNA were the source for amplifying TCR beta CDR3 regions. First-round RT-PCR used HTBI primers; second-round multiplex PCR followed. From the multiplex PCR reads, TCRdb called clonotypes with MiXCR, one entry per CDR3 protein. This sample has about 200,000 distinct CDR3 sequences, with 25% to 30% found just once. This clonotype has ten or more counts.

The sequence derives from a man aged 50-60 years with Graves' ophthalmopathy. The rearrangement links TRBV24-1 to TRBJ2-7; 8 bases line up with TRBD2. Sequences were obtained from peripheral blood. The CDR3 coding sequence is TGTGCCACCAGTTCTAGCGGGTCGTCCTACGAGCAGTACTTC. Protein sequence: CATSSSGSSYEQYF.